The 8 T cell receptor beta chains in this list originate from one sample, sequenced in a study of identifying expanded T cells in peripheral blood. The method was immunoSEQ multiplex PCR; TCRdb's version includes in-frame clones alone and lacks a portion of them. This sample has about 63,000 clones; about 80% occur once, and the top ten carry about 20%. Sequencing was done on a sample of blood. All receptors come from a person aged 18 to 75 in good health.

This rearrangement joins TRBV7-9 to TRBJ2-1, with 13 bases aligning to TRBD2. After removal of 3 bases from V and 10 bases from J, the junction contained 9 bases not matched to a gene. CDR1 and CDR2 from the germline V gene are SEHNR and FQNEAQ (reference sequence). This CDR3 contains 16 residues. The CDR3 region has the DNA TGTGCCAGCAGCTTCGATACTAGCGGGGGGGCCAAGGAGCAGTTCTTC. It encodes CASSFDTSGGAKEQFF.

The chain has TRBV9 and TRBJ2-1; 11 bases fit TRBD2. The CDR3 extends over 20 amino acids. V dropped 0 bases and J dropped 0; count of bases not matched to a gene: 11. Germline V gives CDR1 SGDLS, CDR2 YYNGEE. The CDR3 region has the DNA TGTGCCAGCAGCGTAGGAAGACTAGCGGGGCCAAATCCCTCCTACAATGAGCAGTTCTTC. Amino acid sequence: CASSVGRLAGPNPSYNEQFF.

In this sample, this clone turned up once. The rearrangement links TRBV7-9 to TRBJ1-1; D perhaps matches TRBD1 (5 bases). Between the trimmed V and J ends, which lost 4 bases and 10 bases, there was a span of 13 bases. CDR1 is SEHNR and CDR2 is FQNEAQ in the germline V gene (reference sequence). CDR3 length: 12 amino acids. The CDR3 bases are TGTGCCAGCAGCTCCCAAGGGACTCGAGCTTTCTTT. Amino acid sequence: CASSSQGTRAFF. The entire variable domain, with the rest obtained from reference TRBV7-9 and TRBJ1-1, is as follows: DTGVSQNPRHKITKRGQNVTFRCDPISEHNRLYWYRQTLGQGPEFLTYFQNEAQLEKSRLLSDRFSAERPKGSFSTLEIQRTEQGDSAMYLCASSSQGTRAFFGQGTRLTVV.

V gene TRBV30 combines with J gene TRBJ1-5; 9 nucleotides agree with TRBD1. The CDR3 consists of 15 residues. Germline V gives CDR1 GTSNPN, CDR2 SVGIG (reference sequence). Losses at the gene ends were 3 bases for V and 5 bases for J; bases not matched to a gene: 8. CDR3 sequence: CAWSHRGLIYQPQHF. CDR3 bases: TGTGCCTGGAGCCACAGGGGGCTCATATATCAGCCCCAGCATTTT.

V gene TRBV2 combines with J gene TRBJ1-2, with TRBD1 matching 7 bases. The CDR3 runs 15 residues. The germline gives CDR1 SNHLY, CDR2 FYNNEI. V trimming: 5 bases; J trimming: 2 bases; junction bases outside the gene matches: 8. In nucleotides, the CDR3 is TGTGCCAGCAGTTCCACCGGGACAGCGAACTATGGCTACACCTTC. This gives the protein CASSSTGTANYGYTF.

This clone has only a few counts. This CDR3 is CAWSARGGSLEQYF. In DNA, the CDR3 is TGTGCCTGGAGTGCCCGAGGCGGGAGTCTCGAGCAGTACTTC. The chain combines TRBV30 with TRBJ2-7; 7 bases agree with TRBD2. The CDR3 loop spans 14 amino acids. The V gene end was trimmed by 1 base and the J gene end by 6 bases; junction bases not matched to a gene: 9. Germline CDR1 and CDR2: GTSNPN and SVGIG (reference sequence).

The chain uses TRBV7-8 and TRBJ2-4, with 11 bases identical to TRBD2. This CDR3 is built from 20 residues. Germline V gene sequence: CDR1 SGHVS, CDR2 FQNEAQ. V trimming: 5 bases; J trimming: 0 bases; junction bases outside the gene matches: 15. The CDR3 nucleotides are TGTGCCAGCAGCACGACGAAGACTAGCGGGGAGCCTTTAGCCAAAAACATTCAGTACTTC. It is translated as CASSTTKTSGEPLAKNIQYF.

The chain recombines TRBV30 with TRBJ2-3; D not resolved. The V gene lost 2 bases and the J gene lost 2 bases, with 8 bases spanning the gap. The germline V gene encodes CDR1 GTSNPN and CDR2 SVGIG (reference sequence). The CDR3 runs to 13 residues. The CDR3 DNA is TGTGCCTGGAGTCCTCAAGCCACAGATACGCAGTATTTT. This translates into CAWSPQATDTQYF.